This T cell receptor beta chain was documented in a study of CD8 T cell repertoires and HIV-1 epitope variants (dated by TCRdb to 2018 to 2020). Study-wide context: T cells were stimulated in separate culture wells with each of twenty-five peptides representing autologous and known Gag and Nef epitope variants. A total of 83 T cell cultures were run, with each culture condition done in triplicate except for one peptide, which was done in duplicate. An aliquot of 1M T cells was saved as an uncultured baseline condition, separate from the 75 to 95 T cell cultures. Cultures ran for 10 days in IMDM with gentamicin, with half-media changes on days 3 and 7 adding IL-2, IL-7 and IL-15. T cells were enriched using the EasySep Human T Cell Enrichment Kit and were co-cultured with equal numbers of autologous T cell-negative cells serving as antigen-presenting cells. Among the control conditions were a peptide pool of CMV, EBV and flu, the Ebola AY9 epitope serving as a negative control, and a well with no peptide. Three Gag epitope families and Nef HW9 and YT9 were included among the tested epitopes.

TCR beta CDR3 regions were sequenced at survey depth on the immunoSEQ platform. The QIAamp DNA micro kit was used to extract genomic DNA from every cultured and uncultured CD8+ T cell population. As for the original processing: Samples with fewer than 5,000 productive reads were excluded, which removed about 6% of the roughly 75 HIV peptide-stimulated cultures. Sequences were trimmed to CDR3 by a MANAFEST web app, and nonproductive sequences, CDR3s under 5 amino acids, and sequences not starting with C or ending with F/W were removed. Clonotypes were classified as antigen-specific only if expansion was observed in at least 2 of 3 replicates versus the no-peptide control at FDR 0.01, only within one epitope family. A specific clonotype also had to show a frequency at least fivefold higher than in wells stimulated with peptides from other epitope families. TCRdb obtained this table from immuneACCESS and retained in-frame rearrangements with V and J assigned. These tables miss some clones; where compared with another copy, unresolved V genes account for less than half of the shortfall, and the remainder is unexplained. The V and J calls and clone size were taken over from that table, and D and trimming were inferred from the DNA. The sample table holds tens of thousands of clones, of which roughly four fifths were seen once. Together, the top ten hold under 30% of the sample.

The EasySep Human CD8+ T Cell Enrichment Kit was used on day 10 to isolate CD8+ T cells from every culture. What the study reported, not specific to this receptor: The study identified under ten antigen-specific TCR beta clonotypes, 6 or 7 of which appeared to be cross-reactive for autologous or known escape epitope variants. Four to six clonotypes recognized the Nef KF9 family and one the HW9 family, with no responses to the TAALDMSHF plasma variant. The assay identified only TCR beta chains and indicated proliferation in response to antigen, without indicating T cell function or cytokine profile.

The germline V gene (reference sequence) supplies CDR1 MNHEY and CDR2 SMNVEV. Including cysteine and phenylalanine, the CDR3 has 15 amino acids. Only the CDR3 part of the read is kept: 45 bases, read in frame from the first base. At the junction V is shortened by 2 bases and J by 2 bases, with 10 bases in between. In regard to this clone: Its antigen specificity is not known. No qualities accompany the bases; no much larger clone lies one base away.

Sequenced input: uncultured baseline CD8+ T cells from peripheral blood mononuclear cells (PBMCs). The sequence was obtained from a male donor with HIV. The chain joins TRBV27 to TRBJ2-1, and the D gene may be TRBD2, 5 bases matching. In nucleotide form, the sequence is TGTGCCAGCAGTTTAGAAGGGAGCACCTACAATGAGCAGTTCTTC. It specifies CASSLEGSTYNEQFF.